A selection of T cell receptor beta chains follows, all from one sample in a study of blood T cell repertoires in COVID-19. Sequenced by immunoSEQ multiplex PCR; TCRdb stores in-frame clones only, minus some. There are roughly 250,000 clones in the sample; about 80% occur only once, and more than 4.5% lies in the top ten. The source material was peripheral blood. Every receptor here comes from a woman of 80 years or more with active or convalescent COVID-19. Both conserved end residues are part of each CDR3. The order of the fields is clone size, V gene, D gene, J gene, CDR3 DNA, CDR3 protein. D genes are given only for firm matches. Clone size is stated in some rows and not others, as once, few, many or a class when expanded.

>few|TRBV28|NA|TRBJ1-1
TGTGCCAGCAGCCCCGGGAGGGGTGGGACTGAAGCTTTCTTT
CASSPGRGGTEAFF
>NA|TRBV6-4|TRBD1|TRBJ1-5
TGTGCCAGCAGTGAACAGGGGGGTCAGCCCCAGCATTTT
CASSEQGGQPQHF
>NA|TRBV5-8|NA|TRBJ2-7
TGTGCCAGCAGCTTGCTAGGTGAGACCTACGAGCAGTACTTC
CASSLLGETYEQYF
>NA|TRBV28|TRBD1|TRBJ1-2
TGTGCCAGCAGGTGGGACAGTGGCTACACCTTC
CASRWDSGYTF
>NA|TRBV5-1|TRBD1|TRBJ1-2
TGCGCCAGCAGCCCCAACAGGGGAGCTAACTATGGCTACACCTTC
CASSPNRGANYGYTF
>NA|TRBV29-1|TRBD1|TRBJ1-6
TGCAGCGTGGCCGAGGGGGCTCACAATTCACCCCTCCACTTT
CSVAEGAHNSPLHF
>once|TRBV10-3|TRBD1|TRBJ1-3
TGTGCCATCAGTGAAAAGGGGGCGCGCGGAAACACCATATATTTT
CAISEKGARGNTIYF
>NA|TRBV20-1|NA|TRBJ1-2
TGCAGGGCGGCGGAACTGTATGGCTACACCTTC
CRAAELYGYTF
>NA|TRBV9|NA|TRBJ1-1
TGTGCCAGCAGCGTAACAGGGTCGGTGAACACTGAAGCTTTCTTT
CASSVTGSVNTEAFF
>few|TRBV11-3|NA|TRBJ1-6
TGTGCCAGCAGCTTAGAGGCTAATTCACCCCTCCACTTT
CASSLEANSPLHF
>once|TRBV28|TRBD1|TRBJ2-2
TGTGCCAGCAGTTTTCCCCAACAGGGGTACACCGGGGAGCTGTTTTTT
CASSFPQQGYTGELFF
>NA|TRBV29-1|NA|TRBJ1-1
TGCAGCGTCACTGGGGAGGGCACTGAAGCTTTCTTT
CSVTGEGTEAFF
>NA|TRBV18|TRBD2|TRBJ2-1
TGTGCCAGCTCTCCCCGTCGGCTAGCGGAGATCTACAATGAGCAGTTCTTC
CASSPRRLAEIYNEQFF
>NA|TRBV4-2|NA|TRBJ1-1
TGTGCCAGCAGCCAGGGCTATGCGGGTAAGAACACTGAAGCTTTCTTT
CASSQGYAGKNTEAFF
>once|TRBV5-8|NA|TRBJ2-2
TGTGCCAGCAGCCCTGATCCTGGGACATTGGCCGGGGAGCTGTTTTTT
CASSPDPGTLAGELFF
>NA|TRBV28|NA|TRBJ1-5
TGTGCCAGCAGTTTACAGAATCAGCCCCAGCATTTT
CASSLQNQPQHF
>NA|TRBV4-1|NA|TRBJ1-1
TGCGCCAGCAGCCAAGAGCGTCACACTGAAGCTTTCTTT
CASSQERHTEAFF
>NA|TRBV6-6|TRBD1|TRBJ1-1
TGTGCCAGCAGTCCTTACGGACAGGGGATGAACACTGAAGCTTTCTTT
CASSPYGQGMNTEAFF
>NA|TRBV10-3|TRBD1|TRBJ2-7
TGTGCCATCAGTGAGTTCTCCGGACAGGGGACAAGCTCCTACGAGCAGTACTTC
CAISEFSGQGTSSYEQYF
>NA|TRBV4-1|TRBD1|TRBJ1-3
TGCGCCAGCAGCCAGGGACAGGGTAACTCTGGAAACACCATATATTTT
CASSQGQGNSGNTIYF
>NA|TRBV2|NA|TRBJ2-5
TGTGCCAGCAGTGGGCACCAGCGGCAAGAGACCCAGTACTTC
CASSGHQRQETQYF
>NA|TRBV4-1|NA|TRBJ1-6
TGCGCCAGCACGTTCATGGAGAGTTCACCCCTCCACTTT
CASTFMESSPLHF
>NA|TRBV5-1|NA|TRBJ1-1
TGCGCCAGCAGCGAGGCCAATGAAGCTTTCTTT
CASSEANEAFF
>many|TRBV12-3/TRBV12-4|NA|TRBJ2-1
TGTGCCAGCAGAAGGACAGTGAGTGAGCAGTTCTTC
CASRRTVSEQFF
>NA|TRBV24-1|TRBD1|TRBJ1-2
TGTGCCACCAGTGATACACGGACAGGGGGCTATGGCTACACCTTC
CATSDTRTGGYGYTF
>once|TRBV5-1|NA|TRBJ2-1
TGCGCCAGCAGCTTCGATGCCCAGGGCAATGAGCAGTTCTTC
CASSFDAQGNEQFF
>few|TRBV29-1|TRBD1|TRBJ1-2
TGCAGCGTTGAGAACCAGGGGGCTTATCGAAACTATGGCTACACCTTC
CSVENQGAYRNYGYTF
>NA|TRBV6-5|NA|TRBJ1-2
TGTGCCAGCAGTTACTCCGGCAGGGCTTATGGCTACACCTTC
CASSYSGRAYGYTF
>NA|TRBV12-3/TRBV12-4|NA|TRBJ1-5
TGTGCCAGCAGTCGCCAGGTTGCGCAGCCCCAGCATTTT
CASSRQVAQPQHF
>NA|TRBV19|NA|TRBJ2-1
TGTGCCAGTAGTGTCGGGACTCTTGGAATCTACAATGAGCAGTTCTTC
CASSVGTLGIYNEQFF
>once|TRBV5-1|NA|TRBJ2-4
TGCGCCAGCAGCCTGACAGGCCCCAAAAACATTCAGTACTTC
CASSLTGPKNIQYF
>NA|TRBV28|TRBD1|TRBJ1-2
TGTGCCAGCAGTTGGGGACAGGGATATGGCTACACCTTC
CASSWGQGYGYTF
>NA|TRBV3-1/TRBV3-2|NA|TRBJ2-7
TGTGCCAGCAGCCAAGCGGGGTCCAAGCAGTACTTC
CASSQAGSKQYF
>NA|TRBV3-1/TRBV3-2|TRBD1|TRBJ2-6
TGTGCCAGCAGCACCTGGACAGGGGCAGGGGCCAACGTCCTGACTTTC
CASSTWTGAGANVLTF
>NA|TRBV28|NA|TRBJ2-1
TGTGCCAGCAGTTTATTCGGCGGCGCCTACAATGAGCAGTTCTTC
CASSLFGGAYNEQFF
>NA|TRBV6-2/TRBV6-3|NA|TRBJ2-3
TGTGCCAGCACCCCAGAGGGAAACACAGATACGCAGTATTTT
CASTPEGNTDTQYF
>NA|TRBV2|TRBD1|TRBJ1-6
TGTGCCAGCAATCTACAGGGGGATTATTCACCCCTCCACTTT
CASNLQGDYSPLHF
>few|TRBV5-1|NA|TRBJ2-7
TGCGCCAGCAGCTTGGCTCCCCGTAACTATTACGAGCAGTACTTC
CASSLAPRNYYEQYF
>NA|TRBV6-5|NA|TRBJ1-5
TGTGCCAGCAGTTGGACAGAGCCAAACAATCAGCCCCAGCATTTT
CASSWTEPNNQPQHF
>NA|TRBV29-1|TRBD2|TRBJ2-3
TGCAGCGTTGAACTAGCGGGGCACGATACGCAGTATTTT
CSVELAGHDTQYF
>NA|TRBV29-1|NA|TRBJ1-2
TGCAGCGTTTCCAGGGTTGGTAGCTATGGCTACACCTTC
CSVSRVGSYGYTF
>NA|TRBV19|TRBD1|TRBJ1-1
TGTGCCAGTAGTTCCCAGGGACAGGGGGGATTCGCAGCTTTCTTT
CASSSQGQGGFAAFF
>NA|TRBV5-1|NA|TRBJ2-7
TGCGCCAGCAGCTTGGGACAGGACTACGAGCAGTACTTC
CASSLGQDYEQYF
>NA|TRBV9|NA|TRBJ2-5
TGTGCCAGCAGCGTGAGTGGGAGAGAGACCCAGTACTTC
CASSVSGRETQYF
>few|TRBV5-1|NA|TRBJ2-1
TGCGCCAGCAGGAGAGCTACCTCCTACAATGAGCAGTTCTTC
CASRRATSYNEQFF
>NA|TRBV10-2|TRBD1|TRBJ1-2
TGCGCCAGCAGTCACCCGTGGACAGGGGGCGATGGTCGTGGCTACACCTTC
CASSHPWTGGDGRGYTF
>NA|TRBV19|TRBD2|TRBJ2-3
TGTGCCAGTAGTATTAATGGGAGGGCCAGAACAGATACGCAGTATTTT
CASSINGRARTDTQYF
>once|TRBV30|NA|TRBJ1-5
TGTGCCTGGAGTAGGAGGGCAGCGGGGATGGAAGGTCAGCCCCAGCATTTT
CAWSRRAAGMEGQPQHF
>NA|TRBV3-1/TRBV3-2|TRBD1|TRBJ2-5
TGTGCCAGCAGCCTCCGACAGGGTACTTGGCAAGAGACCCAGTACTTC
CASSLRQGTWQETQYF
>NA|TRBV6-2/TRBV6-3|TRBD2|TRBJ2-2
TGTGCCAGCAGTTACCGTACTAGCGGGGGCCTACACGGGGCCACCGGGGAGCTGTTTTTT
CASSYRTSGGLHGATGELFF
>NA|TRBV27|NA|TRBJ2-3
TGTGCCAGCAGTTTCGTGGGCCAGTTGGTTACGCAGTATTTT
CASSFVGQLVTQYF
>NA|TRBV18|NA|TRBJ1-6
TGTGCCAGTCGCGGGAGCCGGGGGAATTCACCCCTCCACTTT
CASRGSRGNSPLHF
>NA|TRBV2|TRBD2|TRBJ2-1
TGTGCCAGCAGTGTCCCGGGGGGGTCCTACAATGAGCAGTTCTTC
CASSVPGGSYNEQFF